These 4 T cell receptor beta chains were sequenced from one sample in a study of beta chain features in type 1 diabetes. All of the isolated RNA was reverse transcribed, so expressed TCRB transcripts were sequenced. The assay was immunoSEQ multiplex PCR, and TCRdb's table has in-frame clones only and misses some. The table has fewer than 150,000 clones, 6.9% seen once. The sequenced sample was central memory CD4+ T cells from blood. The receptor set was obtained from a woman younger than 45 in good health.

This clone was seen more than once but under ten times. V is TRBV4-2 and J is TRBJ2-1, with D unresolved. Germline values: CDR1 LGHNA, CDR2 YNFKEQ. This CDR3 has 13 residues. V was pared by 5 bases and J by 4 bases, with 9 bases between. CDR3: CASSLARYNEQFF. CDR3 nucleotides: TGTGCCAGCAGCTTGGCTAGGTACAATGAGCAGTTCTTC.

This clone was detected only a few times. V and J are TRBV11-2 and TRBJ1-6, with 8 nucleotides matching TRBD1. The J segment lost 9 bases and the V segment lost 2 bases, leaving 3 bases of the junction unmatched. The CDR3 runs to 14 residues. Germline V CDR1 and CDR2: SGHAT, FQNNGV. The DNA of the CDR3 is TGTGCCAGCAGCTTAAAGGACAGGGTTTCACCCCTCCACTTT. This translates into CASSLKDRVSPLHF.

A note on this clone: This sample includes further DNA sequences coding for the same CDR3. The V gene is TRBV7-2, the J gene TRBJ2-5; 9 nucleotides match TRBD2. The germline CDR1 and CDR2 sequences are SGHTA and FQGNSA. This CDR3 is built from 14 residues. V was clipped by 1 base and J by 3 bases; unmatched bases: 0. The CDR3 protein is CASSLGTSEETQYF. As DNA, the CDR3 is TGTGCCAGCAGCTTAGGGACTAGCGAAGAGACCCAGTACTTC.

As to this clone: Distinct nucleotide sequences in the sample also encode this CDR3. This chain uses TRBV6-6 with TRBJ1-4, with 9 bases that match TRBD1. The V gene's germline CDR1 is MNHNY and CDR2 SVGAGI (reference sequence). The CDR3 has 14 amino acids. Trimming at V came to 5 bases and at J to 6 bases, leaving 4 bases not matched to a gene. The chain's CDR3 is CASSRTGGDEKLFF. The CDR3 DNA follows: TGTGCCAGCAGTCGCACAGGGGGCGATGAAAAACTGTTTTTT.